A single sample is the source of the 29 T cell receptor beta chains below, sequenced in a study of technical replicates of blood from several donors. Data came from immunoSEQ multiplex PCR; TCRdb stores just in-frame clones and leaves some out. The data show some 79,000 clones, about 90% seen once. The sequencing sample was made of T cells isolated from PBMCs. These receptors came from a human donor in good health. Some clones in this sample may be carry-over from other donors' samples.

This chain links TRBV28 with TRBJ2-5; D remains unclear. Germline lookup yields CDR1 MDHEN and CDR2 SYDVKM. This CDR3 region has 12 residues. V lost 4 bases, J lost 3 bases, and 6 bases lay in between. The CDR3 here is CASSYYEETQYF. The CDR3 bases are TGTGCCAGCAGTTATTATGAAGAGACCCAGTACTTC.

The V and J genes are TRBV18 and TRBJ2-2; possible D gene TRBD1, 6 bases. Germline V gives CDR1 KGHSH, CDR2 LQKENI. The CDR3 has 16 amino acids. The V and J ends lost 3 bases and 0 bases respectively, with 11 bases between them. The CDR3: CASSPVGHPNTGELFF. Written as DNA, the CDR3 is TGTGCCAGCTCACCGGTGGGACACCCGAACACCGGGGAGCTGTTTTTT. Filled out from reference TRBV18 and TRBJ2-2, the complete variable domain reads NAGVMQNPRHLVRRRGQEARLRCSPMKGHSHVYWYRQLPEEGLKFMVYLQKENIIDESGMPKERFSAEFPKEGPSILRIQQVVRGDSAAYFCASSPVGHPNTGELFFGEGSRLTVL.

The chain couples TRBV13 to TRBJ2-7; 8 bases are shared with TRBD1. The CDR3 has 14 amino acids. Trimming at V came to 5 bases and at J to 3 bases, leaving 6 bases not matched to a gene. The V gene's germline CDR1 is PRHDT and CDR2 FYEKMQ (reference sequence). Here the CDR3 reads CASSEGQDHYEQYF. CDR3 nucleotides: TGTGCCAGCAGCGAGGGACAGGACCACTACGAGCAGTACTTC.

The CDR3 coding sequence is TGTGCCAGCAGCCCCGGACAGGGAGGCTATGGCTACACCTTC. This codes for CASSPGQGGYGYTF. This chain uses TRBV5-6 with TRBJ1-2, with TRBD1 matching over 8 bases. Germline-derived CDR1 and CDR2 are SGHDT and YYEEEE. The J segment lost 4 bases and the V segment lost 4 bases, leaving 6 bases of the junction unmatched. CDR3 length: 14 amino acids.

This clone was seen a single time. The chain has TRBV11-3 and TRBJ2-5; TRBD1 agrees at 8 bases. Losses at the gene ends were 5 bases for V and 4 bases for J; bases not matched to a gene: 9. Germline CDR1 reads SGHNT; CDR2 reads YENEEA. This CDR3 spans 15 amino acids. CDR3 nucleotides: TGTGCCAGCAGCATACGAATTACAGGGGGAGAGACCCAGTACTTC. It codes for CASSIRITGGETQYF.

This clone was seen only once. The chain uses TRBV6-5 and TRBJ2-3, with D perhaps matching TRBD2 (6 bases). The CDR3 consists of 13 residues. The germline CDR1 and CDR2 sequences are MNHEY and SVGAGI. V was shortened by 6 bases and J by 4 bases, with 11 bases between the two germline ends. Here the CDR3 reads CASSRGAPDTQYF. CDR3 DNA sequence: TGTGCCAGCAGCCGCGGGGCCCCAGATACGCAGTATTTT.

About this clone itself: Relative to the germline gene, one junction end is altered; a read error may explain this. The chain couples TRBV4-3 to TRBJ1-1; D not certain. CDR1 and CDR2 (germline): LGHNA, YSLEER. The CDR3 runs to 14 residues. CDR3 loop: CASSRNRPYTEALF. The CDR3 region has the DNA TGCGCCAGCAGCCGAAACAGACCCTACACTGAAGCTCTCTTT.

The chain recombines TRBV2 with TRBJ2-1; 11 positions agree with TRBD2. Trimming took 10 bases from V and 0 from J; bases not matched to a gene: 20. CDR1 is SNHLY, CDR2 FYNNEI, per germline. The CDR3 sequence is 20 residues long. DNA for the CDR3: TGTGCCACCTTAGGACAGCCGGGACTAGCGGTAGACTTCTCCTACAATGAGCAGTTCTTC. Its translation is CATLGQPGLAVDFSYNEQFF. Based on the CDR3 plus reference TRBV2 and TRBJ2-1, the full variable domain is EPEVTQTPSHQVTQMGQEVILRCVPISNHLYFYWYRQILGQKVEFLVSFYNNEISEKSEIFDDQFSVERPDGSNFTLKIRSTKLEDSAMYFCATLGQPGLAVDFSYNEQFFGPGTRLTVL.

The chain carries TRBV10-3 and TRBJ1-1, with D possibly TRBD1 on 6 matching bases. Germline CDR1 is ENHRY and CDR2 is SYGVKD. Trimming removed 6 bases at V and 3 bases at J, with 23 bases between. This CDR3 has 17 amino acids. The CDR3 bases are TGTGCCATCAGCCCCCTGGGAGGGGGTAATAGGGACACTGAAGCTTTCTTT. Translation: CAISPLGGGNRDTEAFF.

The chain combines TRBV12-5 with TRBJ2-3; 12 nucleotides line up with TRBD1. Germline trimming cut 1 base from V and 6 bases from J; bases unmatched to any gene: 8. Germline lookup yields CDR1 LGHNT and CDR2 FRNRAP. The CDR3 spans 17 residues. The CDR3 DNA reads TGTGCTAGTGGTTTGGGATCCGGGACAGGGGGCGCGGATACGCAGTATTTT. Translation gives CASGLGSGTGGADTQYF.

CDR3 sequence: CASSVAGGSTYEQYF. The CDR3, as DNA: TGTGCCAGCAGCGTAGCTGGCGGGAGTACGTACGAGCAGTACTTC. The chain couples TRBV9 to TRBJ2-7; 7 positions match TRBD2. The ends lost 0 bases at V and 4 bases at J; junction bases unmatched: 7. From germline, CDR1 is SGDLS and CDR2 YYNGEE. This CDR3 has 15 amino acids.

This clone has a single count. V gene TRBV15 combines with J gene TRBJ1-3; no clear D. Trimming left V 0 bases short and J 2 bases short, with 14 bases between. Looked up from germline, CDR1 is LNHNV and CDR2 is YYDKDF (reference sequence). This CDR3 region has 17 residues. The CDR3 bases are TGTGCCACCAGCAGAGACAGTCCGGGGTTTCCTGGAAACACCATATATTTT. Its protein is CATSRDSPGFPGNTIYF.

The chain carries TRBV6-4 and TRBJ2-5; TRBD1 is a possible D gene (5 bases). Germline assignment: CDR1 MRHNA and CDR2 SNTAGT. V gave up 6 bases and J gave up 2 bases, with 16 bases separating them. The CDR3 spans 15 residues. This chain's CDR3 is CASRETETAQETQYF. The CDR3 DNA reads as TGTGCCAGCAGAGAGACAGAAACCGCTCAAGAGACCCAGTACTTC.

The chain combines TRBV5-1 with TRBJ1-1; 7 bases agree with TRBD1. The CDR3 spans 16 residues. Germline V gene data show CDR1 as SGHRS and CDR2 as YFSETQ. J gave up 3 bases and V 2 bases, and 10 bases lay outside the gene matches. The CDR3 is CASSLRVAGGDTEAFF. Written as DNA, the CDR3 is TGCGCCAGCAGCTTAAGAGTGGCAGGGGGTGACACTGAAGCTTTCTTT.

V gene TRBV28 combines with J gene TRBJ1-2; weak D call: TRBD1 (5 bases). The V gene's germline CDR1 is MDHEN and CDR2 SYDVKM. CDR3 length: 13 residues. The V and J ends lost 4 bases and 4 bases respectively, with 10 bases between them. In DNA form, the CDR3 reads TGTGCCAGCAGTTCATCCAGGGCCTATGGCTACACCTTC. Its protein is CASSSSRAYGYTF.

This sequence joins TRBV18 and TRBJ2-3, with 8 bases matching TRBD1. The CDR3 has 16 residues. The germline CDR1 and CDR2 sequences are KGHSH and LQKENI. The ends lost 1 base at V and 3 bases at J; junction bases unmatched: 6. The CDR3 nucleotides are TGTGCCAGCTCACCACTGCGGGACAGGTCAACAGATACGCAGTATTTT. The encoded protein is CASSPLRDRSTDTQYF.

The chain carries TRBV6-5 and TRBJ2-2; D is ambiguous. The germline V gene encodes CDR1 MNHEY and CDR2 SVGAGI. The CDR3 length is 11 residues. V lost 9 bases, J lost 7 bases, and 9 bases lay in between. This CDR3 is CASSGHGELFF. The CDR3 nucleotides are TGTGCCAGTTCGGGTCACGGGGAGCTGTTTTTT.

This chain uses TRBV7-8 with TRBJ1-1; the D is unclear. CDR1 and CDR2 from the germline V gene are SGHVS and FQNEAQ. The CDR3 runs 16 residues. V shed 3 bases and J shed 0 bases, with 14 bases lying between them. CDR3 bases: TGTGCCAGCAGCTTCTGGGGAAGGACTATGAACACTGAAGCTTTCTTT. It specifies CASSFWGRTMNTEAFF.

The chain recombines TRBV7-9 with TRBJ1-1; D unclear. With 5 bases removed from V and 1 base from J, the gap between germline ends came to 14 bases. This CDR3 is built from 15 residues. Germline V gene lookup returns CDR1 SEHNR and CDR2 FQNEAQ (reference sequence). In nucleotides, the CDR3 is TGTGCCAGCAGCGGAAGGAGGTCTGGGAACACTGAAGCTTTCTTT. Protein: CASSGRRSGNTEAFF.

CDR3 loop: CASSGVDRHEQYF. CDR3 DNA: TGTGCCAGCAGCGGCGTGGACAGGCACGAGCAGTACTTC. The V call is TRBV2, the J call TRBJ2-7, with TRBD1 matching 7 bases. The CDR3 totals 13 residues. After removal of 6 bases from V and 5 bases from J, the junction contained 7 bases not matched to a gene. CDR1 and CDR2 from the germline V gene are SNHLY and FYNNEI. Full variable domain (remainder filled in from reference TRBV2 and TRBJ2-7): EPEVTQTPSHQVTQMGQEVILRCVPISNHLYFYWYRQILGQKVEFLVSFYNNEISEKSEIFDDQFSVERPDGSNFTLKIRSTKLEDSAMYFCASSGVDRHEQYFGPGTRLTVT.

The V and J genes are TRBV11-3 and TRBJ2-7; 9 bases align to TRBD2. This CDR3 region has 15 residues. Looked up from germline, CDR1 is SGHNT and CDR2 is YENEEA. The ends lost 5 bases at V and 2 bases at J; junction bases unmatched: 7. The DNA for the CDR3 is TGTGCCAGCAGCCTGGGGACTAGCCCTGCCTACGAGCAGTACTTC. This gives the protein CASSLGTSPAYEQYF.

J is TRBJ1-2 and V is TRBV6-5; 9 bases are a match to TRBD1. With V trimmed by 1 base and J by 8 bases, 5 bases remained unmatched. Germline CDR1 is MNHEY and CDR2 is SVGAGI. The CDR3 has 14 amino acids. CDR3 bases: TGTGCCAGCAGTTACTACAGGGGGCGTGGAGGCTACACCTTC. It codes for CASSYYRGRGGYTF.

J is TRBJ2-1 and V is TRBV4-2; D remains unclear. The V end was cut by 3 bases, the J end by 8 bases, with 11 bases between. Germline values: CDR1 LGHNA, CDR2 YNFKEQ. This CDR3 contains 13 residues. CDR3 DNA: TGTGCCAGCAGCCAGGTCATCAGCGATGAGCAGTTCTTC. It is translated as CASSQVISDEQFF.

The chain couples TRBV6-5 to TRBJ2-5; D possibly corresponds to TRBD1 (6 bases). The V end lost 6 bases, the J end lost 2 bases, and 16 bases lay between the germline ends. The germline V gene has CDR1 MNHEY and CDR2 SVGAGI. The CDR3 extends over 15 amino acids. CDR3 sequence reads: CASRPPPQGQETQYF. CDR3 sequence (DNA): TGTGCCAGCAGGCCACCGCCACAGGGACAAGAGACCCAGTACTTC.

The CDR3 region has the DNA TGTGCCACCAGCAGAACAGGGACGTTTGGCTCTGGGGCCAACGTCCTGACTTTC. Amino acids: CATSRTGTFGSGANVLTF. V usage is TRBV15 and J usage is TRBJ2-6, with D tentatively TRBD1 (6 bases). Germline V gives CDR1 LNHNV, CDR2 YYDKDF (reference sequence). V lost 2 bases to trimming and J lost 0 bases, with 14 bases between them. This CDR3 is 18 amino acids long.

This sequence joins TRBV28 and TRBJ2-1, with D possibly matching TRBD2 (6 bases). The CDR3 covers 16 residues. V shed 3 bases and J shed 4 bases, with 16 bases lying between them. Germline values: CDR1 MDHEN, CDR2 SYDVKM. The CDR3 loop is CASSLNQGGLYNEQFF. The CDR3 bases are TGTGCCAGCAGTTTGAATCAGGGAGGTCTTTACAATGAGCAGTTCTTC.

The rearrangement joins TRBV19 to TRBJ2-5; unclear D gene. This CDR3 spans 13 amino acids. Trimming removed 5 bases from V and 5 bases from J, with 12 bases in between. CDR1 and CDR2 from the germline V gene are LNHDA and SQIVND (reference sequence). The CDR3 loop reads CASSPIPGETQYF. The CDR3 nucleotides are TGTGCCAGTAGTCCGATCCCCGGGGAGACCCAGTACTTC.

J is TRBJ1-3 and V is TRBV28, with D tentatively TRBD1 (6 bases). Germline V gene sequence: CDR1 MDHEN, CDR2 SYDVKM. V lost 4 bases to trimming and J lost 4 bases, with 14 bases between them. This CDR3 has 15 residues. This CDR3 reads CASSSGGLFGNTIYF. Written as DNA, the CDR3 is TGTGCCAGCAGTTCGGGGGGGCTGTTCGGAAACACCATATATTTT.

The chain joins TRBV9 to TRBJ1-1; D call uncertain. The CDR3 loop spans 14 amino acids. Looked up from germline, CDR1 is SGDLS and CDR2 is YYNGEE. Trimming removed 2 bases from V and 1 base from J, with 9 bases in between. The CDR3: CASSVSSGNTEAFF. The CDR3 DNA reads as TGTGCCAGCAGCGTGAGTTCCGGGAACACTGAAGCTTTCTTT.